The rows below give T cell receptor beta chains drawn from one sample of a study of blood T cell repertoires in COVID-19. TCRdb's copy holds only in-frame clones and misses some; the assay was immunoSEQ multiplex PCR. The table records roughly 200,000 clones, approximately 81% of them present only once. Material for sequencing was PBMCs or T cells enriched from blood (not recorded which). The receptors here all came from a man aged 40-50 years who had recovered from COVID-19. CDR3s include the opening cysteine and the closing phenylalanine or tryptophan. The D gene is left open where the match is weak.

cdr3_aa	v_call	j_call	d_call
CSVEKTSGSNEQYF	TRBV29-1	TRBJ2-7	TRBD2
CASSPRTGGTGELFF	TRBV7-6	TRBJ2-2	TRBD1
CATADKTNSPLHF	TRBV19	TRBJ1-6	NA
CASVGARGANVLTF	TRBV28	TRBJ2-6	NA
CASSYTGRELFF	TRBV7-3	TRBJ2-2	NA
CASSPGSPGSTEAFF	TRBV3-1/TRBV3-2	TRBJ1-1	NA
CASSSSAATYEQYF	TRBV5-1	TRBJ2-7	NA
CASSLVVYEQYF	TRBV10-2	TRBJ2-7	NA
CSASRLAGGYNEQFF	TRBV20-1	TRBJ2-1	TRBD2
CASSLVFITSLFF	TRBV11-3	TRBJ2-2	NA
CASTPDRGRQPQHF	TRBV2	TRBJ1-5	TRBD1
CASSSGTSGSSYEQYF	TRBV28	TRBJ2-7	TRBD2
CASSGFSTTLTYEQYF	TRBV25-1	TRBJ2-7	NA
CAWSGLLPHGQGVGSEQFF	TRBV30	TRBJ2-1	TRBD1
CASSNIMNTEAFF	TRBV28	TRBJ1-1	NA
CASSQRGPLTNEKLFF	TRBV28	TRBJ1-4	NA
CASRVNRGIAKNIQYF	TRBV28	TRBJ2-4	TRBD1
CASGPTNQPQHF	TRBV12-3/TRBV12-4	TRBJ1-5	NA
CASSLGTSGDEQYF	TRBV3-1/TRBV3-2	TRBJ2-7	TRBD2
CASSLGAGWSTEAFF	TRBV5-4	TRBJ1-1	NA
CASSLAVLAGRGSTDTQYF	TRBV5-1	TRBJ2-3	TRBD2
CAWSVHSNQPQHF	TRBV30	TRBJ1-5	NA
CASRPDFSSTPSHF	TRBV27	TRBJ1-3	NA
CASSGSTSSRFF	TRBV19	TRBJ2-1	TRBD2
CATSNPGFTSGRYEQYF	TRBV15	TRBJ2-7	TRBD2
CASGRYNSPLHF	TRBV6-5	TRBJ1-6	NA